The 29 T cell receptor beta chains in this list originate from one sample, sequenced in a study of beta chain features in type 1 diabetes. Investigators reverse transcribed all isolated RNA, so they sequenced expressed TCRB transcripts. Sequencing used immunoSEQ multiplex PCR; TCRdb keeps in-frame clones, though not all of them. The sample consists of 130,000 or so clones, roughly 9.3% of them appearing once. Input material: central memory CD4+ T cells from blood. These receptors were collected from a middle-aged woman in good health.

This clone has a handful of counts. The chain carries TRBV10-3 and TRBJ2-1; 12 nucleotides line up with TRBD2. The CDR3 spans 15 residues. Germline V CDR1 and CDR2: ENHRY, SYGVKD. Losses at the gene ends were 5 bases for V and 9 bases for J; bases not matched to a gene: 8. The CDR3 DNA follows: TGTGCCATCAGTCGAACTAGCGGGGGGTACGGTGAGCAGTTCTTC. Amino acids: CAISRTSGGYGEQFF.

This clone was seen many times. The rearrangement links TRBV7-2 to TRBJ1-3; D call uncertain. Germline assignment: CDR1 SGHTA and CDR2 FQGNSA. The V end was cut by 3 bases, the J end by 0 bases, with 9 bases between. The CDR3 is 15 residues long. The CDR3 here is CASSLFRNSGNTIYF. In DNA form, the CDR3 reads TGTGCCAGCAGCTTGTTCAGGAACTCTGGAAACACCATATATTTT.

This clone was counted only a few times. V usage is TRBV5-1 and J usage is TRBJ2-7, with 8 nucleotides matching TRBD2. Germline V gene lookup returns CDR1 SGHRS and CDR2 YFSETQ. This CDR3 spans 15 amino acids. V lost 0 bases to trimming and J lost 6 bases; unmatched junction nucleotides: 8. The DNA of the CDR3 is TGCGCCAGCAGCTTGGCCAGCAGGACTAGCTCCGAGCAGTACTTC. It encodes CASSLASRTSSEQYF.

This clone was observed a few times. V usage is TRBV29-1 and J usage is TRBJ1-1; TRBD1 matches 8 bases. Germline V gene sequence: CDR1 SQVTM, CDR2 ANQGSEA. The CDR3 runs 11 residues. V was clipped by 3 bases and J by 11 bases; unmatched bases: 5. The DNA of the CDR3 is TGCAGCGTTGAGGACAGGGAAGTGGCTTTCTTT. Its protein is CSVEDREVAFF.

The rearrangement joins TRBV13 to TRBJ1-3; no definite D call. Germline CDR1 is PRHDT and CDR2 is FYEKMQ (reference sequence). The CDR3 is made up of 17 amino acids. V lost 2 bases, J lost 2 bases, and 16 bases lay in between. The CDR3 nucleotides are TGTGCCAGCAGCTTAAGTGATTCGGGGTTGGCTGGAAACACCATATATTTT. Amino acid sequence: CASSLSDSGLAGNTIYF.

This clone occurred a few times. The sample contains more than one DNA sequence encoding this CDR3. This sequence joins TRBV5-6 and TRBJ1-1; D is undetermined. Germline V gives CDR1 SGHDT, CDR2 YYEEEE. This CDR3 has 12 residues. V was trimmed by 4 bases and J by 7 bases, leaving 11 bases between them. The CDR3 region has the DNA TGTGCCAGCAGCCTCGGAACGGGTGAAGCTTTCTTT. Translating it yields CASSLGTGEAFF.

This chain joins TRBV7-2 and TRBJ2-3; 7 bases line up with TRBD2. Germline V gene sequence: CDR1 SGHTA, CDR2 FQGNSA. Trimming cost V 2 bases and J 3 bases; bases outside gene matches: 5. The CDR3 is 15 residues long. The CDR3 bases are TGTGCCAGCAGCTTATCAGCGGGAAGGACAGATACGCAGTATTTT. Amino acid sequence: CASSLSAGRTDTQYF.

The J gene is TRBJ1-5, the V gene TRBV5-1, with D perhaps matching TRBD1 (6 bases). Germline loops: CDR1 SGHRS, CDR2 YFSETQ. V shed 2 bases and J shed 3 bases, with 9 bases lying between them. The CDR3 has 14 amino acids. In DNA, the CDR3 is TGCGCCAGCAGCTTAGGACAGTCCAATCAGCCCCAGCATTTT. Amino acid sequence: CASSLGQSNQPQHF.

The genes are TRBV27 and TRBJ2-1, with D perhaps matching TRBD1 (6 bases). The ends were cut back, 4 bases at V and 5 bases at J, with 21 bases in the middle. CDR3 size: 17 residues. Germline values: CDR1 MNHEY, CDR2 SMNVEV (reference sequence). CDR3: CASSSRSIGTQHNEQFF. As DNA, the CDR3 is TGTGCCAGCAGTTCCAGGAGTATTGGGACACAGCACAATGAGCAGTTCTTC.

Here the CDR3 DNA reads TGTGCCAGCAGCCCCATCCAGGGGATCTATGGCTACACCTTC. It is translated as CASSPIQGIYGYTF. The chain links TRBV7-2 to TRBJ1-2; perhaps TRBD1 as D (6 bases). The V gene lost 5 bases and the J gene lost 4 bases, with 14 bases spanning the gap. Looked up from germline, CDR1 is SGHTA and CDR2 is FQGNSA. The CDR3 contains 14 residues.

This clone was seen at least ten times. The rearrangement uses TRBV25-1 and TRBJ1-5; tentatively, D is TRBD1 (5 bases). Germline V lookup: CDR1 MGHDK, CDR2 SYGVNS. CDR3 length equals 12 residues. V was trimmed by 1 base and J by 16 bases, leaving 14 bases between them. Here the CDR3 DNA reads TGTGCCAGCAGTGAATTTGTAGGGGCCCTACATTTT. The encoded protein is CASSEFVGALHF.

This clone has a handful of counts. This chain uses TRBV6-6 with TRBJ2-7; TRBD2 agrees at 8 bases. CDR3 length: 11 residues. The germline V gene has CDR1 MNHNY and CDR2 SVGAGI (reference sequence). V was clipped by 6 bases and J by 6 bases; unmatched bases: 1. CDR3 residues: CASRRGGEQYF. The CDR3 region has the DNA TGTGCCAGCAGACGGGGGGGCGAGCAGTACTTC.

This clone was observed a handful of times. CDR3 bases: TGCGCCAGCAGCTTGGGTACTCAGAGGGAGACCCAGTACTTC. Its translation: CASSLGTQRETQYF. The chain is built from TRBV5-1 and TRBJ2-5; D gene ambiguous. Trimming took off 0 bases at V and 5 bases at J, with 11 bases between the two ends. CDR1 is SGHRS and CDR2 is YFSETQ in the germline V gene. The CDR3 extends over 14 amino acids.

The CDR3 DNA follows: TGTGCCAGCAGCAACAGGAAACACCTCACCTTC. Protein sequence: CASSNRKHLTF. V usage is TRBV6-5 and J usage is TRBJ1-2; a weak D match, TRBD1 (5 bases). The V and J ends lost 6 bases and 13 bases respectively, with 15 bases between them. Germline loops: CDR1 MNHEY, CDR2 SVGAGI. There are 11 residues in the CDR3.

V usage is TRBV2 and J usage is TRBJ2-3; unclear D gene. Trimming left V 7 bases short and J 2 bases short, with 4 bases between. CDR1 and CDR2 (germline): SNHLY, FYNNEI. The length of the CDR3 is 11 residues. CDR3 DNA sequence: TGTGCCAGCACTTACACAGATACGCAGTATTTT. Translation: CASTYTDTQYF.

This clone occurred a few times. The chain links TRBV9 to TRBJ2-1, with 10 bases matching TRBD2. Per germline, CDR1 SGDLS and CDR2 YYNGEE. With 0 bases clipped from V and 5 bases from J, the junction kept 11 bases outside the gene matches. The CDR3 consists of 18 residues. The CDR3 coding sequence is TGTGCCAGCAGCGTAGGGGGTGGGGCTAGCGGGAGTAACAATGAGCAGTTCTTC. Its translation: CASSVGGGASGSNNEQFF.

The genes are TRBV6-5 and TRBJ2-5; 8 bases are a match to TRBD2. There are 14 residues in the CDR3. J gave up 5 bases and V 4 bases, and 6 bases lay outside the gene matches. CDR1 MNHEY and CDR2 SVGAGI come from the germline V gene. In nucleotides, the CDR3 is TGTGCCAGCAGTTTCATTAGCGGGGACGAGACCCAGTACTTC. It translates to CASSFISGDETQYF.

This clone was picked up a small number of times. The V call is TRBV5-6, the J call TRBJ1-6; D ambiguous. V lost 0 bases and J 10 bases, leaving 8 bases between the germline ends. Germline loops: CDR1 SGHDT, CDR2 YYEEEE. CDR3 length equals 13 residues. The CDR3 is CASSLEQLSPLHF. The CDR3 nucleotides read TGTGCCAGCAGCTTGGAACAGTTGTCACCCCTCCACTTT.

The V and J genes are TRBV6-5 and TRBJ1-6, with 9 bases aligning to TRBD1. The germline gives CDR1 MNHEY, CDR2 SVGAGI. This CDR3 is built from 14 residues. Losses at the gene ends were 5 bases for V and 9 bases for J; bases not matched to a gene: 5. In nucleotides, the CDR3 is TGTGCCAGCAGTGTGGACAGGGGTAGTTCACCCCTCCACTTT. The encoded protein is CASSVDRGSSPLHF.

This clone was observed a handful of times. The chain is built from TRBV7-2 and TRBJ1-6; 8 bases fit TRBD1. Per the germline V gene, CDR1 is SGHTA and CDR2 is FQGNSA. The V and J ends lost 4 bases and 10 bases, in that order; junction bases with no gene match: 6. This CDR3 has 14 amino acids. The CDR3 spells CASSSDRGRSPLHF. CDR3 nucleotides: TGTGCCAGCAGCTCCGACAGGGGTAGGTCACCCCTCCACTTT.

CDR3 residues: CASSSLSPEINYGYTF. Here the CDR3 DNA reads TGTGCCAGCAGCTCCCTTAGCCCCGAGATTAACTATGGCTACACCTTC. The chain uses TRBV11-2 and TRBJ1-2, with D unclear. The CDR3 spans 16 residues. Between the trimmed V and J ends, which lost 4 bases and 1 base, there was a span of 16 bases. The germline CDR1 and CDR2 sequences are SGHAT and FQNNGV.

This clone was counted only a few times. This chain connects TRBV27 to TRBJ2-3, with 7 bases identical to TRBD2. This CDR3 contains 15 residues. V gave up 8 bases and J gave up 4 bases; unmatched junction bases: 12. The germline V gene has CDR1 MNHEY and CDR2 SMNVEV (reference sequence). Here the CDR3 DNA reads TGTGCCAGCGGAGAGGGGTTAGCGGGCCCAGATACGCAGTATTTT. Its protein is CASGEGLAGPDTQYF.

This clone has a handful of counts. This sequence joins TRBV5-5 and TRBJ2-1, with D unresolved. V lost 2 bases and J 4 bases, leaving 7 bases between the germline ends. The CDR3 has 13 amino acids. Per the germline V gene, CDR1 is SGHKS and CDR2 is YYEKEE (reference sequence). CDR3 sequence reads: CASSLQVYNEQFF. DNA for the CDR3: TGTGCCAGCAGCTTACAAGTGTACAATGAGCAGTTCTTC.

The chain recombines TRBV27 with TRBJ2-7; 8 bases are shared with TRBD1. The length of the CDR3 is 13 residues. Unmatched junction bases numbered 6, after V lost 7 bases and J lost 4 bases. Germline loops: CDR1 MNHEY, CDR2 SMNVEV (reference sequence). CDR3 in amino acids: CASTDRGAYEQYF. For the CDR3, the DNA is TGTGCCAGCACCGACAGGGGAGCATACGAGCAGTACTTC.

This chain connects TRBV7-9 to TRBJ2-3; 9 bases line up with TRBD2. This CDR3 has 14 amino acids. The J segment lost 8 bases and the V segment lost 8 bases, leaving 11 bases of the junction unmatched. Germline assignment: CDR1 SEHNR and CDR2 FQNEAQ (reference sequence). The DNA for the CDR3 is TGTGCCAGCGATGGCGGGGGGGCCGGTGTTACGCAGTATTTT. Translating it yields CASDGGGAGVTQYF.

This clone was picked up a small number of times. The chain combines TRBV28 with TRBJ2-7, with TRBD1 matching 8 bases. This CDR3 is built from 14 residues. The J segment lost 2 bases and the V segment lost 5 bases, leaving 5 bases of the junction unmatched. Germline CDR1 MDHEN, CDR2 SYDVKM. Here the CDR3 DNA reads TGTGCCAGCAGTAGGACAGGGTGGACCTACGAGCAGTACTTC. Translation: CASSRTGWTYEQYF.

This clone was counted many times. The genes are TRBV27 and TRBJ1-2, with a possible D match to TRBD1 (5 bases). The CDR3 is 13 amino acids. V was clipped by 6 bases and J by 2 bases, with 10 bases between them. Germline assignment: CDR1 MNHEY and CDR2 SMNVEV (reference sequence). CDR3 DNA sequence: TGTGCCAGCAGCAGGGAAGGGAACTATGGCTACACCTTC. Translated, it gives CASSREGNYGYTF.

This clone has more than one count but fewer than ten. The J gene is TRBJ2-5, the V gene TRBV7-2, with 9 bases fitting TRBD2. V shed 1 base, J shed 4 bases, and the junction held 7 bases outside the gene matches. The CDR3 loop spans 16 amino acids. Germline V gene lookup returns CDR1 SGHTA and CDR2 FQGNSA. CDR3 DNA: TGTGCCAGCAGCTTAGGAGGGAGGACTAGCGCAGAGACCCAGTACTTC. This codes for CASSLGGRTSAETQYF.

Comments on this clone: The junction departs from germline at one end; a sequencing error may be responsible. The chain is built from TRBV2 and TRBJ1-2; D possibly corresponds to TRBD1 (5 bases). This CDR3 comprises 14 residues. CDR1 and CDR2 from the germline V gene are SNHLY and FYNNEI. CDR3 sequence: CASREGAYPHGYTF. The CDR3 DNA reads TGTGCCAGCAGGGAAGGGGCATACCCCCATGGCTACACCTTC.